This T cell receptor beta chain stems from a study of Ad26.COV2.S vaccination and SARS-CoV-2 variants. Whole-study findings and limits: Total T cell responses may have been underestimated by the TCR breadth and depth analyses. CD8+ and CD4+ T cells specific for spike reportedly responded with substantial breadth after vaccination.

Treatment defined: 15 to 20 received Ad26.COV2.S at low or high dose, single or two shots; several received placebo; per-sample allocation not given. Sampling occurred on day 63 after the first vaccine or placebo injection. The donor was a Boston adult aged 18-55 years. This clone was observed a handful of times. Its antigen remains unidentified. Other DNA sequences from this sample encode an identical CDR3 as well. Profiling relied on immunoSEQ multiplex PCR, and the TCRdb table lists in-frame clones only, not all of them. The data hold roughly 350,000 clones, with approximately 90% observed a single time. The sample consisted of peripheral blood, taken in a trial of Ad26.COV2.S vaccine versus placebo. The receptor's source is a person aged 18-60 years who received the Ad26.COV2.S COVID-19 vaccine or a placebo.

The CDR3 DNA reads TGTGCCAGCAGGGACAGGGGCTACGAGCAGTACTTC. Its translation is CASRDRGYEQYF. The rearrangement links TRBV6-5 to TRBJ2-7; 9 nucleotides match TRBD1. V lost 6 bases, J lost 3 bases, and 0 bases stayed unmatched. The CDR3 is made up of 12 amino acids. The germline V gene has CDR1 MNHEY and CDR2 SVGAGI.